These 20 T cell receptor beta chains were all obtained from the same sample, sequenced in a study of shared clonotypes between healthy human individuals. Assay used: immunoSEQ multiplex PCR; TCRdb lists only in-frame clones, some missing. The table includes about 980,000 clones, less than 85% detected once. The sample comprised memory CD4+ T cells sorted from blood. Sample subset: CD45RA-negative fraction. These receptors all come from a man in his late teens or twenties in good health.

The DNA of the CDR3 is TGTGCCAGCAGCCGGGGACAGGAATATGGCTACACCTTC. Translating gives CASSRGQEYGYTF. The genes are TRBV5-4 and TRBJ1-2; 8 bases agree with TRBD1. This CDR3 has 13 amino acids. Germline V lookup: CDR1 SGHNT, CDR2 YYREEE (reference sequence). V lost 4 bases and J lost 5; bases outside the gene matches: 4. The entire variable domain, with the rest obtained from reference TRBV5-4 and TRBJ1-2, is as follows: ETGVTQSPTHLIKTRGQQVTLRCSSQSGHNTVSWYQQALGQGPQFIFQYYREEENGRGNFPPRFSGLQFPNYSSELNVNALELDDSALYLCASSRGQEYGYTFGSGTRLTVV.

About this clone itself: A far more abundant clone sits one base away, making this likely a read error. Other DNA sequences within the sample encode an identical CDR3. The chain joins TRBV11-1 to TRBJ1-1, with D uncertain. V was clipped by 1 base and J by 4 bases, with 4 bases between them. Germline CDR1 SGHAT, CDR2 FQDESV (reference sequence). This CDR3 has 12 residues. CDR3 loop: CASSLGATEAFF. Here the CDR3 DNA reads TGTGCCAGCAGCTTAGGGGCCACTGAAGCTTTCTTT.

The chain recombines TRBV4-1 with TRBJ1-4; 9 nucleotides match TRBD1. Germline loops: CDR1 MGHRA, CDR2 YSYEKL. V trimming: 4 bases; J trimming: 7 bases; junction bases outside the gene matches: 7. The CDR3 runs 15 residues. This chain's CDR3 is CASSRSGTGSEKLFF. The CDR3 bases are TGCGCCAGCAGCCGCTCCGGGACAGGGTCTGAAAAACTGTTTTTT.

The CDR3 DNA follows: TGTGCCAGCAGCCTACAGGGGGTTGGAAACACCATATATTTT. Translated: CASSLQGVGNTIYF. The chain links TRBV7-9 to TRBJ1-3, with TRBD1 matching over 8 bases. The V gene's germline CDR1 is SEHNR and CDR2 FQNEAQ (reference sequence). This CDR3 is built from 14 residues. Trimming cost V 5 bases and J 3 bases; bases outside gene matches: 3. Drawing the rest from reference TRBV7-9 and TRBJ1-3, the complete variable domain is DTGVSQNPRHKITKRGQNVTFRCDPISEHNRLYWYRQTLGQGPEFLTYFQNEAQLEKSRLLSDRFSAERPKGSFSTLEIQRTEQGDSAMYLCASSLQGVGNTIYFGEGSWLTVV.

The chain uses TRBV14 and TRBJ1-4, with a tentative D call TRBD1 (6 bases). This CDR3 region has 17 residues. CDR1 is SGHDN and CDR2 is FVKESK in the germline V gene. With 2 bases removed from V and 7 bases from J, the gap between germline ends came to 20 bases. The CDR3 reads CASSQRLPGKGGEKLFF. The CDR3, as DNA: TGTGCCAGCAGCCAAAGGCTCCCCGGGAAGGGGGGTGAAAAACTGTTTTTT.

The chain carries TRBV14 and TRBJ1-4; D unclear. Germline CDR1 reads SGHDN; CDR2 reads FVKESK. This CDR3 comprises 13 residues. The germline V and J ends were trimmed by 0 bases and 6 bases, with 5 bases remaining between them. The CDR3 DNA reads as TGTGCCAGCAGCCAAGATTGGTATGAAAAACTGTTTTTT. Encoded protein: CASSQDWYEKLFF.

This sequence joins TRBV6-6 and TRBJ2-1; the D is unclear. This CDR3 spans 16 amino acids. CDR1 and CDR2 (germline): MNHNY, SVGAGI (reference sequence). Trimming removed 6 bases from V and 5 bases from J, with 20 bases in between. CDR3 bases: TGTGCCAGCAGCCGACTTTCAGGTTCGGCCCACAATGAGCAGTTCTTC. It translates to CASSRLSGSAHNEQFF.

The chain uses TRBV30 and TRBJ1-6; D not resolved. CDR1 is GTSNPN, CDR2 SVGIG, per germline (reference sequence). The CDR3 runs 14 residues. V was clipped by 0 bases and J by 8 bases, with 11 bases between them. The CDR3 DNA follows: TGTGCCTGGAGTGTATTCGACGGGGATTCACCCCTCCACTTT. It yields the protein CAWSVFDGDSPLHF.

V gene TRBV5-6 combines with J gene TRBJ2-7; TRBD2 might be the D (6 bases). Per germline, CDR1 SGHDT and CDR2 YYEEEE. This CDR3 has 16 amino acids. The V gene lost 1 base and the J gene lost 4 bases, with 18 bases spanning the gap. The CDR3 DNA sequence: TGTGCCAGCAGCTTGATCGGGACTCCCTTAACATACGAGCAGTACTTC. It encodes CASSLIGTPLTYEQYF.

The V call is TRBV12-5, the J call TRBJ1-3; D call uncertain. CDR1 and CDR2 (germline): LGHNT, FRNRAP. The length of the CDR3 is 15 residues. The V and J ends lost 0 bases and 0 bases respectively, with 6 bases between them. For the CDR3, the DNA is TGTGCTAGTGGTTTGGTGGGAGACTCTGGAAACACCATATATTTT. Encoded protein: CASGLVGDSGNTIYF. Looking up the rest from reference TRBV12-5 and TRBJ1-3 gives the full variable domain: DARVTQTPRHKVTEMGQEVTMRCQPILGHNTVFWYRQTMMQGLELLAYFRNRAPLDDSGMPKDRFSAEMPDATLATLKIQPSEPRDSAVYFCASGLVGDSGNTIYFGEGSWLTVV.

CDR3 residues: CASSLDYVQETQYF. As DNA, the CDR3 is TGTGCCAGCAGCTTGGACTACGTCCAAGAGACCCAGTACTTC. The rearrangement joins TRBV5-5 to TRBJ2-5; D ambiguous. CDR3 length equals 14 residues. Germline loops: CDR1 SGHKS, CDR2 YYEKEE (reference sequence). Trimming took off 0 bases at V and 1 base at J, with 7 bases between the two ends.

This chain connects TRBV11-1 to TRBJ2-1, with unresolved D. This CDR3 is 14 amino acids long. Germline CDR1 and CDR2: SGHAT and FQDESV (reference sequence). V was shortened by 4 bases and J by 0 bases, with 7 bases between the two germline ends. The CDR3 is CASSSPSSYNEQFF. CDR3 sequence (DNA): TGTGCCAGCAGCTCGCCGAGCTCCTACAATGAGCAGTTCTTC.

The chain is built from TRBV6-6 and TRBJ2-7; a weak D match, TRBD2 (7 bases). CDR1 is MNHNY, CDR2 SVGAGI, per germline (reference sequence). This CDR3 spans 13 amino acids. V was clipped by 6 bases and J by 13 bases, with 22 bases between them. The CDR3 sequence: CASRSNLGGPYYF. The CDR3 DNA is TGTGCCAGCAGGTCGAATTTGGGGGGGCCGTATTACTTC.

V and J are TRBV18 and TRBJ2-2; D remains unclear. The germline V and J ends were trimmed by 2 bases and 0 bases, with 7 bases remaining between them. The CDR3 extends over 15 amino acids. Germline V gene data show CDR1 as KGHSH and CDR2 as LQKENI. The CDR3 here is CASSPGYPNTGELFF. CDR3 nucleotides: TGTGCCAGCTCACCAGGGTACCCGAACACCGGGGAGCTGTTTTTT.

V gene TRBV28 combines with J gene TRBJ2-7, with a tentative D call TRBD1 (6 bases). The CDR3 has 16 residues. The V gene lost 1 base and the J gene lost 0 bases, with 13 bases spanning the gap. Germline values: CDR1 MDHEN, CDR2 SYDVKM. This CDR3 is CASSLLGAGPSYEQYF. DNA for the CDR3: TGTGCCAGCAGTTTATTGGGGGCGGGCCCCTCCTACGAGCAGTACTTC. Drawing the rest from reference TRBV28 and TRBJ2-7, the complete variable domain is DVKVTQSSRYLVKRTGEKVFLECVQDMDHENMFWYRQDPGLGLRLIYFSYDVKMKEKGDIPEGYSVSREKKERFSLILESASTNQTSMYLCASSLLGAGPSYEQYFGPGTRLTVT.

The chain recombines TRBV15 with TRBJ1-2, with unresolved D. Trimming shortened V by 0 bases and J by 2 bases, and 10 bases separated the two germline ends. The CDR3 length is 15 residues. In germline, CDR1 is LNHNV, CDR2 YYDKDF (reference sequence). The CDR3, as DNA: TGTGCCACCAGCAGAGATCAGGCAGTGAACTATGGCTACACCTTC. As protein: CATSRDQAVNYGYTF.

The chain employs TRBV18 and TRBJ2-1; D ambiguous. V lost 1 base and J 1 base, leaving 5 bases between the germline ends. This CDR3 has 14 amino acids. CDR1 is KGHSH, CDR2 LQKENI, per germline. CDR3 sequence: CASSPLGSYNEQFF. For the CDR3, the DNA is TGTGCCAGCTCACCACTGGGGTCCTACAATGAGCAGTTCTTC.

V gene TRBV6-1 combines with J gene TRBJ2-7; D is unresolved. Germline V CDR1 and CDR2: MNHNS, SASEGT. This CDR3 contains 16 residues. Trimming cost V 2 bases and J 1 base, with 15 bases left between them. In nucleotides, the CDR3 is TGTGCCAGCAGTGAACATGGAACAGTCTCTTCCTACGAGCAGTACTTC. This translates into CASSEHGTVSSYEQYF.

This chain joins TRBV5-5 and TRBJ2-7, with 9 positions matching TRBD1. Germline CDR1 reads SGHKS; CDR2 reads YYEKEE (reference sequence). The CDR3 totals 13 residues. Trimming removed 4 bases from V and 6 bases from J; junction bases left unmatched: 5. The CDR3: CASSKGQGFEQYF. CDR3 nucleotides: TGTGCCAGCAGCAAGGGACAGGGATTCGAGCAGTACTTC. Variable domain in full (rest from reference TRBV5-5 and TRBJ2-7): DAGVTQSPTHLIKTRGQQVTLRCSPISGHKSVSWYQQVLGQGPQFIFQYYEKEERGRGNFPDRFSARQFPNYSSELNVNALLLGDSALYLCASSKGQGFEQYFGPGTRLTVT.

This CDR3 reads CASSLVADEKLFF. Written as DNA, the CDR3 is TGTGCCAGCAGCTTAGTTGCAGATGAAAAACTGTTTTTT. The chain carries TRBV7-2 and TRBJ1-4; D gene ambiguous. The CDR3 runs to 13 residues. Germline lookup yields CDR1 SGHTA and CDR2 FQGNSA. Trimming removed 1 base at V and 6 bases at J, with 6 bases between.